Reported below is one T cell receptor (beta chain). The CDR3 consists of 12 residues. Trimming removed 8 bases at V and 8 bases at J, with 10 bases between. CDR1 and CDR2 (germline): MNHEY, SMNVEV (reference sequence). This sample is part of a study of blood T cell repertoires in COVID-19. The assay was immunoSEQ multiplex PCR, and TCRdb's table has in-frame clones only and misses some. The table shows about 140,000 clones, with 85% occurring only once. The receptor comes from a man aged 50 to 59 with acute or convalescent COVID-19. The chain combines TRBV27 with TRBJ1-6, with D unclear. The sequenced sample consisted of peripheral blood. CDR3 in DNA: TGTGCCAGCGGCCCGGGTTATTCACCCCTCCACTTT. It translates to CASGPGYSPLHF.